The TCR beta chain under discussion was sequenced for a study of T-cell memory formation after mild COVID-19. Study as a whole: TCR clusters mostly belonged to single donors. Study-wide findings and caveats: Pre-infection memory held some responding clones, suggesting pre-existing cross-reactive T cells responded. Later expanders leaned CD4+, whereas day 15 to 85 contracting clones were balanced CD4/CD8.

Each CDR3 protein is one row after TCRdb ran MiXCR on the 5' RACE reads. The data contain about half a million distinct CDR3 sequences, around a sixth of them singletons. The germline CDR1 and CDR2 sequences are MDHEN and SYDVKM. The V end was cut by 9 bases, the J end by 2 bases, with 10 bases between. CDR3 length: 12 amino acids. On this clonotype itself: Its antigen remains unknown.

Input material: PBMCs or a T cell subset sorted from them (not recorded which). The receptor's source is an adult woman who had mild COVID-19 (a few samples of this study predate the infection). Cell type and time point are not known. The chain combines TRBV28 with TRBJ2-5; the D gene is possibly TRBD1 (6 bases). CDR3 DNA: TGTGCCAGTCATCAGGGGCAAGAGACCCAGTACTTC. Translated: CASHQGQETQYF.